What follows are 22 T cell receptor beta chains derived from one specimen sequenced in a study of blood T cell repertoires in COVID-19. The assay was immunoSEQ multiplex PCR, and TCRdb's table has in-frame clones only and misses some. The sample records under 500,000 clones, about 85% being singletons. Specimen: PBMCs or T cells enriched from blood (not recorded which). These receptors originate from a woman under 30 with acute COVID-19.

J is TRBJ2-2 and V is TRBV6-4; D is ambiguous. The CDR3 sequence is 15 residues long. Germline V gene sequence: CDR1 MRHNA, CDR2 SNTAGT. Trimming left V 0 bases short and J 4 bases short, with 9 bases between. The CDR3 region is CASSDSRTRTGELFF. The CDR3 DNA follows: TGTGCCAGCAGTGACTCGAGAACTCGCACCGGGGAGCTGTTTTTT.

This rearrangement joins TRBV29-1 to TRBJ2-7, with 14 bases aligning to TRBD2. The germline gives CDR1 SQVTM, CDR2 ANQGSEA. Losses at the gene ends were 3 bases for V and 5 bases for J; bases not matched to a gene: 12. The CDR3 consists of 17 residues. The CDR3 coding sequence is TGCAGCGTTGACCCGGGACTAGCGGGAGTCAGCACCCACGAGCAGTACTTC. It codes for CSVDPGLAGVSTHEQYF.

The rearrangement joins TRBV5-6 to TRBJ2-2; the match to TRBD1 covers 7 bases. Per the germline V gene, CDR1 is SGHDT and CDR2 is YYEEEE. The CDR3 extends over 13 amino acids. V dropped 3 bases and J dropped 6; count of bases not matched to a gene: 2. The CDR3 is CASSWDSPGELFF. CDR3 coding DNA: TGTGCCAGCAGCTGGGACAGCCCCGGGGAGCTGTTTTTT.

The rearrangement links TRBV29-1 to TRBJ2-1, with TRBD2 matching 7 bases. This CDR3 region has 12 residues. The trim removed 4 bases at V and 13 bases at J, leaving 10 bases unmatched. Germline CDR1 reads SQVTM; CDR2 reads ANQGSEA. The CDR3 nucleotides read TGCAGCGTTGGAATAGCGGGCTCTGAACAGTTCTTC. This encodes CSVGIAGSEQFF.

The CDR3 reads CASSLGRGGVQETQYF. CDR3 nucleotide sequence: TGTGCCAGCAGTTTAGGGAGGGGAGGGGTACAAGAGACCCAGTACTTC. The V gene is TRBV28, the J gene TRBJ2-5; 7 nucleotides align to TRBD2. With 2 bases clipped from V and 2 bases from J, the junction kept 8 bases outside the gene matches. The CDR3 spans 16 residues. Germline CDR1 reads MDHEN; CDR2 reads SYDVKM. The whole variable domain, filled in from reference TRBV28 and TRBJ2-5, reads DVKVTQSSRYLVKRTGEKVFLECVQDMDHENMFWYRQDPGLGLRLIYFSYDVKMKEKGDIPEGYSVSREKKERFSLILESASTNQTSMYLCASSLGRGGVQETQYFGPGTRLLVL.

The V call is TRBV14, the J call TRBJ2-7; no clear D. The CDR3 consists of 15 residues. Germline assignment: CDR1 SGHDN and CDR2 FVKESK. V lost 1 base and J 1 base, leaving 11 bases between the germline ends. The CDR3 sequence: CASSQAVVVSYEQYF. The DNA of the CDR3 is TGTGCCAGCAGCCAAGCGGTAGTGGTTTCCTACGAGCAGTACTTC.

This clone was found once. The genes are TRBV24-1 and TRBJ1-2, with a possible D match to TRBD1 (6 bases). Germline V lookup: CDR1 KGHDR, CDR2 SFDVKD. Trimming took 3 bases from V and 2 from J, leaving 12 bases between them. The CDR3 runs to 15 residues. As DNA, the CDR3 is TGTGCCACCAGTGATCCTTTTACAGGGAACTATGGCTACACCTTC. Protein sequence: CATSDPFTGNYGYTF.

The chain uses TRBV15 and TRBJ1-2; D not certain. Germline CDR1 LNHNV, CDR2 YYDKDF (reference sequence). CDR3 length: 14 residues. Trimming took off 2 bases at V and 4 bases at J, with 11 bases between the two ends. Here the CDR3 DNA reads TGTGCCACCAGCAGACCTAATGAGATCTATGGCTACACCTTC. Translation gives CATSRPNEIYGYTF.

On this clone itself: This specimen includes other DNA sequences encoding the same CDR3. The rearrangement links TRBV10-3 to TRBJ2-5, with a possible D match to TRBD2 (6 bases). The germline V and J ends were trimmed by 4 bases and 2 bases, with 11 bases remaining between them. Germline CDR1 reads ENHRY; CDR2 reads SYGVKD. The CDR3 loop spans 14 amino acids. The CDR3 DNA follows: TGTGCCATCAGTGGCTCCGCGGGGCAAGAGACCCAGTACTTC. This sequence encodes CAISGSAGQETQYF.

V usage is TRBV2 and J usage is TRBJ1-1; 8 nucleotides agree with TRBD1. Trimming cost V 2 bases and J 5 bases; bases outside gene matches: 13. The CDR3 is made up of 17 amino acids. Germline-derived CDR1 and CDR2 are SNHLY and FYNNEI. CDR3 residues: CASSERSPGGVGTEAFF. Written as DNA, the CDR3 is TGTGCCAGCAGTGAAAGATCCCCAGGGGGCGTTGGGACTGAAGCTTTCTTT.

CDR3 coding DNA: TGTGCCAGCACAGTGGGAGGGATGCAGACCCAGTACTTC. As protein: CASTVGGMQTQYF. This rearrangement joins TRBV2 to TRBJ2-5; the match to TRBD2 covers 7 bases. J lost 6 bases, V lost 7 bases, and 8 bases had no gene match. Germline CDR1 and CDR2: SNHLY and FYNNEI. The CDR3 totals 13 residues.

In DNA, the CDR3 is TGTGCCAGCAGTCCAATCTCCGGTGAGCAGTTCTTC. Protein product: CASSPISGEQFF. V gene TRBV2 combines with J gene TRBJ2-1; D unresolved. Germline V gene data show CDR1 as SNHLY and CDR2 as FYNNEI. The V gene lost 5 bases and the J gene lost 9 bases, with 11 bases spanning the gap. The CDR3 totals 12 residues. The variable domain in full, completed from reference TRBV2 and TRBJ2-1, reads EPEVTQTPSHQVTQMGQEVILRCVPISNHLYFYWYRQILGQKVEFLVSFYNNEISEKSEIFDDQFSVERPDGSNFTLKIRSTKLEDSAMYFCASSPISGEQFFGPGTRLTVL.

CDR3 coding DNA: TGTGCCAGCAGCCCGGGACACTCCACAGATACGCAGTATTTT. Translation gives CASSPGHSTDTQYF. The chain has TRBV7-3 and TRBJ2-3; weak D call: TRBD1 (6 bases). The CDR3 is made up of 14 amino acids. Between the trimmed V and J ends, which lost 5 bases and 2 bases, there was a span of 11 bases. Germline assignment: CDR1 SGHTA and CDR2 FQGTGA.

V is TRBV3-1 (or the pseudogene TRBV3-2) and J is TRBJ1-1; TRBD1 matches 8 bases. The CDR3 runs to 15 residues. Losses at the gene ends were 3 bases for V and 11 bases for J; bases not matched to a gene: 14. Germline loops: CDR1 LGHDT, CDR2 YNNKEL (reference sequence). CDR3 nucleotides: TGTGCCAGCAGCCATAGGGCAGGGGGCATGGGATCCGCTTTCTTT. Translating it yields CASSHRAGGMGSAFF.

This sequence joins TRBV4-1 and TRBJ2-1; 12 bases are a match to TRBD2. The CDR3 spans 16 residues. J lost 2 bases, V lost 2 bases, and 1 base had no gene match. Germline V CDR1 and CDR2: MGHRA, YSYEKL. In nucleotides, the CDR3 is TGCGCCAGCAGCCAAACTAGCGGGGGGACCTACAATGAGCAGTTCTTC. It is translated as CASSQTSGGTYNEQFF.

The rearrangement uses TRBV28 and TRBJ2-7; possible D gene TRBD2, 5 bases. Germline lookup yields CDR1 MDHEN and CDR2 SYDVKM. CDR3 length: 13 amino acids. V was cut by 0 bases and J by 2 bases, with 5 bases left in between. CDR3 coding DNA: TGTGCCAGCAGTTTATGGGAGGCCTACGAGCAGTACTTC. This sequence encodes CASSLWEAYEQYF.

The chain couples TRBV7-2 to TRBJ1-2; TRBD1 might be the D (6 bases). The CDR3 has 12 residues. The germline V and J ends were trimmed by 6 bases and 8 bases, with 13 bases remaining between them. Germline V gives CDR1 SGHTA, CDR2 FQGNSA. CDR3 sequence reads: CASSPGAGGYTF. CDR3 coding DNA: TGTGCCAGCAGTCCAGGGGCCGGAGGCTACACCTTC.

The chain is built from TRBV19 and TRBJ2-3; 12 bases fit TRBD2. J was trimmed by 4 bases and V by 5 bases; bases with no gene match: 7. Germline V gene lookup returns CDR1 LNHDA and CDR2 SQIVND (reference sequence). CDR3 length: 16 residues. DNA of the CDR3: TGTGCCAGTAGTGCGCCTAGCGGGGGGGCCTCAGATACGCAGTATTTT. Amino acid sequence: CASSAPSGGASDTQYF. The variable domain in full, with the rest retrieved from reference TRBV19 and TRBJ2-3, is DGGITQSPKYLFRKEGQNVTLSCEQNLNHDAMYWYRQDPGQGLRLIYYSQIVNDFQKGDIAEGYSVSREKKESFPLTVTSAQKNPTAFYLCASSAPSGGASDTQYFGPGTRLTVL.

The V gene is TRBV5-5, the J gene TRBJ1-6; 9 positions match TRBD1. The CDR3 loop spans 16 amino acids. Per germline, CDR1 SGHKS and CDR2 YYEKEE (reference sequence). J gave up 6 bases and V 3 bases, and 7 bases lay outside the gene matches. The CDR3 coding sequence is TGTGCCAGCAGCTCCGGGACAGGGTTATCTAATTCACCCCTCCACTTT. Its protein is CASSSGTGLSNSPLHF.

J is TRBJ1-1 and V is TRBV10-3, with 9 bases aligning to TRBD1. Germline CDR1 is ENHRY and CDR2 is SYGVKD. The CDR3 runs to 14 residues. V was pared by 6 bases and J by 5 bases, with 7 bases of the junction left unmatched. CDR3 in DNA: TGTGCCATCAGCCCGGGACAGGGTATAACTGAAGCTTTCTTT. Translation gives CAISPGQGITEAFF.

For this clone: Within the sample, other DNA sequences also encode this same CDR3. V is TRBV7-8 and J is TRBJ2-7; D uncertain. This CDR3 has 12 residues. Trimming stripped 5 bases from V and 0 bases from J, with 5 bases between. The germline gives CDR1 SGHVS, CDR2 FQNEAQ. The CDR3 nucleotides read TGTGCCAGCAGCCCCAGCTCCTACGAGCAGTACTTC. Translating it yields CASSPSSYEQYF. Complete variable domain (other parts from reference TRBV7-8 and TRBJ2-7): GAGVSQSPRYKVAKRGQDVALRCDPISGHVSLFWYQQALGQGPEFLTYFQNEAQLDKSGLPSDRFFAERPEGSVSTLKIQRTQQEDSAVYLCASSPSSYEQYFGPGTRLTVT.

V and J are TRBV18 and TRBJ2-5, with 9 bases that match TRBD1. Germline CDR1 KGHSH, CDR2 LQKENI. This CDR3 comprises 16 residues. The trim removed 4 bases at V and 5 bases at J, leaving 11 bases unmatched. CDR3 coding DNA: TGTGCCAGCTCACTAAACATTCCGGGACAGGGTGAGACCCAGTACTTC. Protein: CASSLNIPGQGETQYF.